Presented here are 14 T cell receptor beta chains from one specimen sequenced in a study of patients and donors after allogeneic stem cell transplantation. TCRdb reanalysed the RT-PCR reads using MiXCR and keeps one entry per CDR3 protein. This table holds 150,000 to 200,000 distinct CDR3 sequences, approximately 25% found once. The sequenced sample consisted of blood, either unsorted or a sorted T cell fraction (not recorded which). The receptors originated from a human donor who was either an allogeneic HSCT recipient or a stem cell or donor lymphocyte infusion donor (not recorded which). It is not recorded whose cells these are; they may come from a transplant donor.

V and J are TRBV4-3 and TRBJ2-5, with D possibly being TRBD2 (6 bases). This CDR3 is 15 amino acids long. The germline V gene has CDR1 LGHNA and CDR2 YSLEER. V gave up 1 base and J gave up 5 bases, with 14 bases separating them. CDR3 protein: CASSQVGQRGETQYF. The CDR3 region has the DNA TGCGCCAGCAGCCAAGTCGGGCAACGGGGGGAGACCCAGTACTTC.

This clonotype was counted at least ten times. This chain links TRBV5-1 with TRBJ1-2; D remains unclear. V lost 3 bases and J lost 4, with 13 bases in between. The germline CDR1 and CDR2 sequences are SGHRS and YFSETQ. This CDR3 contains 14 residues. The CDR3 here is CASSSPGGIYGYTF. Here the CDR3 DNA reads TGCGCCAGCAGCTCACCCGGTGGTATCTATGGCTACACCTTC. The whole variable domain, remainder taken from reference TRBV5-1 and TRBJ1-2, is KAGVTQTPRYLIKTRGQQVTLSCSPISGHRSVSWYQQTPGQGLQFLFEYFSETQRNKGNFPGRFSGRQFSNSRSEMNVSTLELGDSALYLCASSSPGGIYGYTFGSGTRLTVV.

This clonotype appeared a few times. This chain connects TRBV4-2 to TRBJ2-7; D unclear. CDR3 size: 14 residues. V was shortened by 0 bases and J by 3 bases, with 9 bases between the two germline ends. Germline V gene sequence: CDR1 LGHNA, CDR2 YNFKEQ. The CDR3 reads CASSQDAAVYEQYF. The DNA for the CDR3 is TGTGCCAGCAGCCAAGATGCAGCCGTCTACGAGCAGTACTTC.

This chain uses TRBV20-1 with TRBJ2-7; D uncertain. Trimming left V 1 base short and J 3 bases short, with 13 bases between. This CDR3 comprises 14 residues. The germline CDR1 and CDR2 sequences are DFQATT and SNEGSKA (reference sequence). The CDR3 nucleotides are TGCAGTGCTAGAGGTGCCAGGTTCCTCTACGAGCAGTACTTC. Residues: CSARGARFLYEQYF.

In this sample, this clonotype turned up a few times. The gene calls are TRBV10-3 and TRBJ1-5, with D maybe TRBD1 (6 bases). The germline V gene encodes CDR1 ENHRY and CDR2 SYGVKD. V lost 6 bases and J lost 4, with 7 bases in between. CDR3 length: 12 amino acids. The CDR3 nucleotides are TGTGCCATCAGCACAGGGAATCAGCCCCAGCATTTT. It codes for CAISTGNQPQHF.

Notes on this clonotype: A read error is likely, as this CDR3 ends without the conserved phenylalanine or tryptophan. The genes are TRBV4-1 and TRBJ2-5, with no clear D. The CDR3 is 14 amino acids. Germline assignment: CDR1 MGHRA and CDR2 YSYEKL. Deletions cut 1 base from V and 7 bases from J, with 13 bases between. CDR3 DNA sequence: TGCGCCAGCAGCCAAGTTCCAGGCCTGGGGACCCAGTACCTC. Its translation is CASSQVPGLGTQYL.

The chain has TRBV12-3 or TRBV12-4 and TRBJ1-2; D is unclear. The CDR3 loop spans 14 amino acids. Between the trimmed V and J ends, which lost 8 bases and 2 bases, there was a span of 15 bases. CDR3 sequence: CASGFPPENYGYTF. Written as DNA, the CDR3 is TGTGCCAGCGGCTTCCCCCCTGAAAACTATGGCTACACCTTC.

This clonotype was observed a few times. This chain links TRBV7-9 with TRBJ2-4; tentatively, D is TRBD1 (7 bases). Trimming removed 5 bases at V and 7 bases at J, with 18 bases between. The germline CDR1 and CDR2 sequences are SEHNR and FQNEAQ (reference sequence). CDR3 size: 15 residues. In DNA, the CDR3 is TGTGCCAGCAGCCAATACACAGGGGAGGTGAACATTCAGTACTTC. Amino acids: CASSQYTGEVNIQYF. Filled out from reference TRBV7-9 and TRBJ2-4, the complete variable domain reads DTGVSQNPRHKITKRGQNVTFRCDPISEHNRLYWYRQTLGQGPEFLTYFQNEAQLEKSRLLSDRFSAERPKGSFSTLEIQRTEQGDSAMYLCASSQYTGEVNIQYFGAGTRLSVL.

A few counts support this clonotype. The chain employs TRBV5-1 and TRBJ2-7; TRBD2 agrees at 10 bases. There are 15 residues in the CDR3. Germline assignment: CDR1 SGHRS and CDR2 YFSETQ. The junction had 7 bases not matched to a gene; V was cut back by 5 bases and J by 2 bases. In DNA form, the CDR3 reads TGCGCCAGCAGTCTTAGCGGGGGGAGAGCCTACGAGCAGTACTTC. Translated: CASSLSGGRAYEQYF.

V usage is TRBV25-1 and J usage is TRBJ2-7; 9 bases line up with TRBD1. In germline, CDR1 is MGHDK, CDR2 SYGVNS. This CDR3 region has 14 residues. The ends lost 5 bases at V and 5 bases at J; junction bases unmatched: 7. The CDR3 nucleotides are TGTGCCAGCAGTAAACCGGGACAGGGTCACGAGCAGTACTTC. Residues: CASSKPGQGHEQYF.

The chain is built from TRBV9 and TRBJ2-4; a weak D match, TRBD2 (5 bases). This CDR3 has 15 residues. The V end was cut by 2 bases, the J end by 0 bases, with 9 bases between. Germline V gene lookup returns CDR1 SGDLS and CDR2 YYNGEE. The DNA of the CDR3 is TGTGCCAGCAGCGTGGACTCCTCAGCCAAAAACATTCAGTACTTC. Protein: CASSVDSSAKNIQYF.

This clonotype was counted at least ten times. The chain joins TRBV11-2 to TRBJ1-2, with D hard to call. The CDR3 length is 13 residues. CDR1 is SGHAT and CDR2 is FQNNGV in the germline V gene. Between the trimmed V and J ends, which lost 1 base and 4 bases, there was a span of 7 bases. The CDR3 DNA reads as TGTGCCAGCAGCTTAGGACGGTCCTATGGCTACACCTTC. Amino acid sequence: CASSLGRSYGYTF.

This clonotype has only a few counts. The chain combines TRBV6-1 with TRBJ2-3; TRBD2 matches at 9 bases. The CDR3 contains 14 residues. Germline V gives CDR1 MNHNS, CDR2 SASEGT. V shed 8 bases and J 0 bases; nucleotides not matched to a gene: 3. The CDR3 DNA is TGTGCCAGCGAGGCGGGGGGGAGCACAGATACGCAGTATTTT. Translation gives CASEAGGSTDTQYF.

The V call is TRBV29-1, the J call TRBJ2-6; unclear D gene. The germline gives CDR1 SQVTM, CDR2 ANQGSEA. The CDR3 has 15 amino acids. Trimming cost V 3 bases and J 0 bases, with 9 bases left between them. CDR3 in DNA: TGCAGCGTTGAGCTCAGGAGCTCTGGGGCCAACGTCCTGACTTTC. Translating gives CSVELRSSGANVLTF.